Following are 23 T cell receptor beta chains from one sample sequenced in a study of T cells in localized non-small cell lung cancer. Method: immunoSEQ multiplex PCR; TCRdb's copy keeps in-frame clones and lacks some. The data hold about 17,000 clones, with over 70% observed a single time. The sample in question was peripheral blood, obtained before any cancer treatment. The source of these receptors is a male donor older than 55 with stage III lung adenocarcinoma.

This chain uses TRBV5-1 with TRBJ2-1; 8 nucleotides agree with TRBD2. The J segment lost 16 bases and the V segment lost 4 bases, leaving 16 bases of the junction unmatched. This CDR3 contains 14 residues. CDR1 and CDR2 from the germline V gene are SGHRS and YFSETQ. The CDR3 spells CASSLKTHGGEFFF. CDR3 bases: TGCGCCAGCAGCCTGAAGACACACGGGGGGGAGTTCTTCTTC.

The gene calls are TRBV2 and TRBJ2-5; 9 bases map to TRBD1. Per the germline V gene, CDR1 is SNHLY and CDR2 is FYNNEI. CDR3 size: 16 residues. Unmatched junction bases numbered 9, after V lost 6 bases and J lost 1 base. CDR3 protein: CASREGQGWSQETQYF. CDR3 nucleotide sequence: TGTGCCAGCAGGGAGGGACAGGGTTGGAGCCAAGAGACCCAGTACTTC.

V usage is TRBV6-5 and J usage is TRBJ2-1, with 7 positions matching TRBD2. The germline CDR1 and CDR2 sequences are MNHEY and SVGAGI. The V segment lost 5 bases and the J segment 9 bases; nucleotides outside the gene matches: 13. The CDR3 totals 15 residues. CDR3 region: CASSQTSWGSGEQFF. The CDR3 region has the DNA TGTGCCAGCAGTCAGACTAGCTGGGGGAGTGGTGAGCAGTTCTTC.

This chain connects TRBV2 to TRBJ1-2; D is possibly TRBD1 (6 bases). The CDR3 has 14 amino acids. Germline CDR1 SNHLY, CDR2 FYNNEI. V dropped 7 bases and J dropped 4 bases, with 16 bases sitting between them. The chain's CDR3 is CASKRGGSGYGYTF. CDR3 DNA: TGTGCCAGCAAAAGGGGGGGCTCGGGCTATGGCTACACCTTC.

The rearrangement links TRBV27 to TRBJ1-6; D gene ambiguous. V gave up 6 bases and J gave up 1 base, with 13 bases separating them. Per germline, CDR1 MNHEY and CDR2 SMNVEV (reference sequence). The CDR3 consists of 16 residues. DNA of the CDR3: TGTGCCAGCAGCCCTTTCGCGGGGTCCTATAATTCACCCCTCCACTTT. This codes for CASSPFAGSYNSPLHF.

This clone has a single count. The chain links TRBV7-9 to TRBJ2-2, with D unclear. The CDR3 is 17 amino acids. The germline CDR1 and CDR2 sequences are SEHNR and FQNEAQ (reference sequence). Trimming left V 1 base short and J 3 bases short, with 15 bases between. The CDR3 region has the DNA TGTGCCAGCAGCTTAGGAACATGGGAACGACACACCGGGGAGCTGTTTTTT. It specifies CASSLGTWERHTGELFF.

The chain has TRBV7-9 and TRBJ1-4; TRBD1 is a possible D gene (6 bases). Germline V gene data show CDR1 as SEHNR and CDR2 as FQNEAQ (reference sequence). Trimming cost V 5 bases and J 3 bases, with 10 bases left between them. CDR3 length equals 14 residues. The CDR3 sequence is CASSPRTANEKLFF. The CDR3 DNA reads TGTGCCAGCAGCCCTCGGACAGCTAATGAAAAACTGTTTTTT.

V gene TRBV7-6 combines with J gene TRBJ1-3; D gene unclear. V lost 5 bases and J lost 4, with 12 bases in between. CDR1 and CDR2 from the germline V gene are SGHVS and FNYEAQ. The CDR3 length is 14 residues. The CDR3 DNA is TGTGCCAGCAGCCCTACAGATAAAGGAAACACCATATATTTT. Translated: CASSPTDKGNTIYF.

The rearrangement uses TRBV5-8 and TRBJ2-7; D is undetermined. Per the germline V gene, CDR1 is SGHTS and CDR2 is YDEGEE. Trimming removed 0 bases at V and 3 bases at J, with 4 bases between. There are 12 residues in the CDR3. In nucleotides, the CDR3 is TGTGCCAGCAGCTTGGGGGGCTACGAGCAGTACTTC. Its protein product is CASSLGGYEQYF. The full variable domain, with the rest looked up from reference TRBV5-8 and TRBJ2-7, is EAGVTQSPTHLIKTRGQQATLRCSPISGHTSVYWYQQALGLGLQFLLWYDEGEERNRGNFPPRFSGRQFPNYSSELNVNALELEDSALYLCASSLGGYEQYFGPGTRLTVT.

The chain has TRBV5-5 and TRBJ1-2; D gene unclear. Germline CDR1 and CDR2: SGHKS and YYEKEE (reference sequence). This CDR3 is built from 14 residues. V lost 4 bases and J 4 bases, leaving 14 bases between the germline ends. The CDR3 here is CASSPIPDPYGYTF. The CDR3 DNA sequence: TGTGCCAGCAGCCCCATCCCAGACCCCTATGGCTACACCTTC. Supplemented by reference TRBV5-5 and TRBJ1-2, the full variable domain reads DAGVTQSPTHLIKTRGQQVTLRCSPISGHKSVSWYQQVLGQGPQFIFQYYEKEERGRGNFPDRFSARQFPNYSSELNVNALLLGDSALYLCASSPIPDPYGYTFGSGTRLTVV.

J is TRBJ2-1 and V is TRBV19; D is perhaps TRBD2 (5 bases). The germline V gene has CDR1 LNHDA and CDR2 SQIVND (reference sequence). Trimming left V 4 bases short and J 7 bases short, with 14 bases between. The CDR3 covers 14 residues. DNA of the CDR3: TGTGCCAGTAGTACGGTGGCGGGCATAAATGAGCAGTTCTTC. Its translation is CASSTVAGINEQFF.

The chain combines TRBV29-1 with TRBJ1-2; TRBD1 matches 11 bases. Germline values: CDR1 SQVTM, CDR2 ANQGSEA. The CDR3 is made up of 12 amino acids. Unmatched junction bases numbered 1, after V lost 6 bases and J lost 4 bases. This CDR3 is CSVGTGGYGYTF. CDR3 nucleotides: TGCAGCGTGGGGACAGGGGGCTATGGCTACACCTTC.

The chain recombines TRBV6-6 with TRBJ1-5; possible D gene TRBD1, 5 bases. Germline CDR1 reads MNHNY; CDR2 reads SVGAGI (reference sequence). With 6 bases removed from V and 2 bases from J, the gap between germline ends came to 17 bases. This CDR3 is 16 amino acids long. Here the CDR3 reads CASRHEAGMRNQPQHF. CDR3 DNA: TGTGCCAGCAGGCACGAGGCAGGGATGCGCAATCAGCCCCAGCATTTT.

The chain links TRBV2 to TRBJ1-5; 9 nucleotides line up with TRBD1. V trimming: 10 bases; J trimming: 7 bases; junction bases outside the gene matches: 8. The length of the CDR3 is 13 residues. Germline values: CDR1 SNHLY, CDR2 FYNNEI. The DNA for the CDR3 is TGTGCCACTTCGGGACAGGGAGTCCAGCCCCAGCATTTT. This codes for CATSGQGVQPQHF.

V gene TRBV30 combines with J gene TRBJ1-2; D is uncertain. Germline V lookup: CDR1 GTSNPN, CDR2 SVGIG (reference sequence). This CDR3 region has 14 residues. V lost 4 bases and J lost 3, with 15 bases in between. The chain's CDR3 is CAWTLAGRYYGYTF. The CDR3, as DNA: TGTGCCTGGACTCTTGCAGGACGGTACTATGGCTACACCTTC.

The CDR3 DNA is TGTGCCTGTCCAGGCTGGGGAACTGAAGCTTTCTTT. This codes for CACPGWGTEAFF. This chain uses TRBV30 with TRBJ1-1; D is ambiguous. The CDR3 has 12 residues. Trimming took off 6 bases at V and 5 bases at J, with 13 bases between the two ends. Germline-derived CDR1 and CDR2 are GTSNPN and SVGIG (reference sequence). The whole variable domain, remainder taken from reference TRBV30 and TRBJ1-1, is SQTIHQWPATLVQPVGSPLSLECTVEGTSNPNLYWYRQAAGRGLQLLFYSVGIGQISSEVPQNLSASRPQDRQFILSSKKLLLSDSGFYLCACPGWGTEAFFGQGTRLTVV.

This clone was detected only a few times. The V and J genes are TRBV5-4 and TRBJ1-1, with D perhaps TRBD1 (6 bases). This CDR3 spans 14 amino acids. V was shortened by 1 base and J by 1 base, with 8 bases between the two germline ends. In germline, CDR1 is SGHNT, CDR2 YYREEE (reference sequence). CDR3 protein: CASSLWGANTEAFF. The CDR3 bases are TGTGCCAGCAGCTTGTGGGGGGCGAACACTGAAGCTTTCTTT.

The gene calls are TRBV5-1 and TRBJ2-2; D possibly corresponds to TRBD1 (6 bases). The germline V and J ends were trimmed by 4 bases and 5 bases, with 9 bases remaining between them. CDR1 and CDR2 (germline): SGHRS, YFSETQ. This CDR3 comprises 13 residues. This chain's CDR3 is CASSRTDTGELFF. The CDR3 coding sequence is TGCGCCAGCAGCAGGACAGATACCGGGGAGCTGTTTTTT.

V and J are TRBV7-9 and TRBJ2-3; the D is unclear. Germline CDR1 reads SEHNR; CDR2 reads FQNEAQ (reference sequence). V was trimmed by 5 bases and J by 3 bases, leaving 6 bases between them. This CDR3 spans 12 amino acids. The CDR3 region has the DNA TGTGCCAGCAGCCTCCATACAGATACGCAGTATTTT. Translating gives CASSLHTDTQYF.

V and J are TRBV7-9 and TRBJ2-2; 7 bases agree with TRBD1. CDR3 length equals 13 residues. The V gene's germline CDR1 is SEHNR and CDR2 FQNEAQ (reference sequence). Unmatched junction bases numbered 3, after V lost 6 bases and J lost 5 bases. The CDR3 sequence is CASRRGQTGELFF. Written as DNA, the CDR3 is TGTGCCAGCAGAAGGGGGCAAACCGGGGAGCTGTTTTTT.

The CDR3 DNA is TGCGCCAGCAGCTTGGTGGGACAGGGCGAGCAGTACTTC. This translates into CASSLVGQGEQYF. The V and J genes are TRBV5-1 and TRBJ2-7, with 9 bases identical to TRBD1. Looked up from germline, CDR1 is SGHRS and CDR2 is YFSETQ. This CDR3 region has 13 residues. The V and J ends lost 0 bases and 6 bases, in that order; junction bases with no gene match: 1. Drawing the rest from reference TRBV5-1 and TRBJ2-7, the complete variable domain is KAGVTQTPRYLIKTRGQQVTLSCSPISGHRSVSWYQQTPGQGLQFLFEYFSETQRNKGNFPGRFSGRQFSNSRSEMNVSTLELGDSALYLCASSLVGQGEQYFGPGTRLTVT.

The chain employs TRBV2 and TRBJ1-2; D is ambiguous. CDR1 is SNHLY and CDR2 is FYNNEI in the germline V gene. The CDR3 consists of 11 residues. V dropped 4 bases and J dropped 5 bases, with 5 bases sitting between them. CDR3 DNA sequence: TGTGCCAGCAGTGGTCAGTATGGCTACACCTTC. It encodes CASSGQYGYTF. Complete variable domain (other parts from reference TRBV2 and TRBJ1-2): EPEVTQTPSHQVTQMGQEVILRCVPISNHLYFYWYRQILGQKVEFLVSFYNNEISEKSEIFDDQFSVERPDGSNFTLKIRSTKLEDSAMYFCASSGQYGYTFGSGTRLTVV.

CDR3 DNA: TGCGCCAGCAGCTTGGGTATTGGCTACGAGCAGTACTTC. The encoded protein is CASSLGIGYEQYF. This sequence joins TRBV5-1 and TRBJ2-7; D not resolved. V was shortened by 0 bases and J by 3 bases, with 7 bases between the two germline ends. From germline, CDR1 is SGHRS and CDR2 YFSETQ. The CDR3 covers 13 residues.